This T cell receptor (beta chain) was captured by sequencing in a study of T cell changes during pregnancy in multiple sclerosis. Germline V gene data show CDR1 as MNHEY and CDR2 as SVGAGI. CDR3 size: 15 residues. Deletions cut 4 bases from V and 6 bases from J, with 18 bases between. Libraries were prepared by immunoSEQ multiplex PCR; TCRdb keeps only in-frame clonotypes and omits some of them. The repertoire has 9,500 to 15,000 clones, roughly nine tenths of them found once; the top ten carry approximately 14%. This receptor was obtained from a female donor in good health, enrolled as a control in a pregnancy study. The rearrangement joins TRBV6-5 to TRBJ1-1; tentative D call: TRBD1 (6 bases). The specimen comprised CD8+ T cells from peripheral blood mononuclear cells, sampled in the second trimester of pregnancy. CDR3 in DNA: TGTGCCAGCAGTTCCCTGACAGGCACCGCTGCTGAAGCTTTCTTT. It yields the protein CASSSLTGTAAEAFF.